This TCR beta chain originates from a study of early T cells in non-severe SARS-CoV-2 infection. Study-level findings and limits: Database matching using VDJdb favored anti-spike CD8 responses, with private and CD4 specificities left missing.

Germline values: CDR1 GTSNPN, CDR2 SVGIG (reference sequence). V lost 2 bases to trimming and J lost 2 bases, with 13 bases between them. The CDR3 length is 16 residues. In this sample, this clonotype turned up many times. Its antigen is unidentified. TCRdb reanalysed the 5' RACE reads using MiXCR and keeps one entry per CDR3 protein. The data show some 64,000 distinct CDR3 sequences, roughly 13% seen once. Sequencing input: whole blood. The clonotype comes from an adult who was a healthcare worker with PCR-confirmed SARS-CoV-2 infection or an uninfected control (not recorded which). The chain is built from TRBV30 and TRBJ2-6, with D perhaps being TRBD1 or TRBD2 (6 bases each). The CDR3: CAWSYGGGAGANVLTF. CDR3 coding DNA: TGTGCCTGGAGTTACGGAGGGGGTGCTGGGGCCAACGTCCTGACTTTC.